One sample yielded the 27 T cell receptor beta chains listed below, sequenced in a study of neurological immune-mediated disorders. TCRdb re-analysed the 5' RACE reads in MiXCR, keeping a single row per CDR3 protein. This table has about 50,000 distinct CDR3 sequences, less than 5% appearing once. Sequenced: PBMCs. The receptors derive from a man aged 45-65 years with multiple sclerosis.

This clonotype was seen repeatedly, ten times or more. The rearrangement uses TRBV6-4 and TRBJ2-7; D gene uncertain. This CDR3 is 13 amino acids long. Germline loops: CDR1 MRHNA, CDR2 SNTAGT. The V end lost 8 bases, the J end lost 7 bases, and 18 bases lay between the germline ends. The CDR3 sequence is CASRLVLGNEQYF. CDR3 coding DNA: TGTGCCAGCCGCTTGGTTTTGGGGAATGAGCAGTACTTC.

Many counts were recorded for this clonotype. This chain joins TRBV5-1 and TRBJ2-3, with 10 nucleotides matching TRBD2. The ends lost 0 bases at V and 0 bases at J; junction bases unmatched: 7. CDR3 size: 18 residues. Germline CDR1 is SGHRS and CDR2 is YFSETQ. Here the CDR3 DNA reads TGCGCCAGCAGCTTGGGGCCGGGACTAGCGACCAGCACAGATACGCAGTATTTT. Its protein is CASSLGPGLATSTDTQYF.

This clonotype was counted ten times or more. V gene TRBV7-3 combines with J gene TRBJ2-7; TRBD2 matches at 7 bases. Germline CDR1 and CDR2: SGHTA and FQGTGA. J gave up 4 bases and V 2 bases, and 8 bases lay outside the gene matches. CDR3 length equals 15 residues. The CDR3 protein is CASSLGGGSLYEQYF. In DNA form, the CDR3 reads TGTGCCAGCAGCTTAGGAGGCGGGAGCCTGTACGAGCAGTACTTC.

This clonotype was detected ten times or more. The DNA of the CDR3 is TGTGCCAGCAGTGCCGGGACACACTACGAGCAGTACTTC. Translating it yields CASSAGTHYEQYF. V is TRBV6-5 and J is TRBJ2-7; D may be TRBD1 (6 bases). Germline CDR1 and CDR2: MNHEY and SVGAGI. V was clipped by 5 bases and J by 3 bases, with 11 bases between them. This CDR3 has 13 amino acids.

The table lists this clonotype with many counts. The chain recombines TRBV7-6 with TRBJ2-5; perhaps TRBD2 as D (5 bases). Per germline, CDR1 SGHVS and CDR2 FNYEAQ. The CDR3 sequence is 11 residues long. The V end was cut by 5 bases, the J end by 9 bases, with 10 bases between. The CDR3 protein is CASSPQEAQYF. In DNA, the CDR3 is TGTGCCAGCAGCCCTCAGGAGGCCCAGTACTTC.

The chain joins TRBV25-1 to TRBJ2-1, with D hard to call. Germline CDR1 reads MGHDK; CDR2 reads SYGVNS. CDR3 length: 11 amino acids. V was shortened by 3 bases and J by 9 bases, with 6 bases between the two germline ends. In DNA form, the CDR3 reads TGTGCCAGCAGTGACCGGGCTGAGCAGTTCTTC. Its protein product is CASSDRAEQFF.

This clonotype was picked up many times. The rearrangement uses TRBV7-9 and TRBJ2-7; tentative D call: TRBD1 (5 bases). The CDR3 loop spans 15 amino acids. The germline CDR1 and CDR2 sequences are SEHNR and FQNEAQ (reference sequence). Trimming removed 5 bases from V and 4 bases from J, with 18 bases in between. Written as DNA, the CDR3 is TGTGCCAGCAGCCCTCTGACAGATAGTTCTTACGAGCAGTACTTC. This gives the protein CASSPLTDSSYEQYF.

At least ten counts were recorded for this clonotype. J is TRBJ2-3 and V is TRBV20-1, with 16 bases aligning to TRBD2. The J segment lost 3 bases and the V segment lost 5 bases, leaving 5 bases of the junction unmatched. This CDR3 contains 16 residues. The germline V gene encodes CDR1 DFQATT and CDR2 SNEGSKA (reference sequence). The CDR3 DNA reads as TGCAGTGCTCACCCGGGACTAGCGGGAGGGACAGATACGCAGTATTTT. Its protein product is CSAHPGLAGGTDTQYF.

This clonotype occurred many times. The chain recombines TRBV5-5 with TRBJ2-1, with TRBD2 matching 11 bases. There are 15 residues in the CDR3. V gave up 4 bases and J gave up 4 bases; unmatched junction bases: 4. The germline V gene encodes CDR1 SGHKS and CDR2 YYEKEE (reference sequence). The chain's CDR3 is CASSSSGRGYNEQFF. The CDR3 bases are TGTGCCAGCAGCAGTAGCGGGAGGGGATACAATGAGCAGTTCTTC. The complete variable domain, with remaining parts taken from reference TRBV5-5 and TRBJ2-1, reads DAGVTQSPTHLIKTRGQQVTLRCSPISGHKSVSWYQQVLGQGPQFIFQYYEKEERGRGNFPDRFSARQFPNYSSELNVNALLLGDSALYLCASSSSGRGYNEQFFGPGTRLTVL.

This clonotype was seen ten or more times. CDR3 in amino acids: CASSQVSSDTQYF. In DNA form, the CDR3 reads TGTGCCAGCAGCCAAGTTAGTTCAGATACGCAGTATTTT. V usage is TRBV7-9 and J usage is TRBJ2-3; D not certain. This CDR3 is built from 13 residues. V shed 5 bases and J shed 4 bases, with 10 bases lying between them. Germline CDR1 and CDR2: SEHNR and FQNEAQ (reference sequence). Full variable domain (missing parts from reference TRBV7-9 and TRBJ2-3): DTGVSQNPRHKITKRGQNVTFRCDPISEHNRLYWYRQTLGQGPEFLTYFQNEAQLEKSRLLSDRFSAERPKGSFSTLEIQRTEQGDSAMYLCASSQVSSDTQYFGPGTRLTVL.

Points on this clonotype: This may stem from a read error, because a much larger clone lies one nucleotide away. The gene calls are TRBV28 and TRBJ2-7; 11 nucleotides agree with TRBD1. CDR1 and CDR2 from the germline V gene are MDHEN and SYDVKM. The CDR3 is 14 residues long. The CDR3 reads CVSSSPGQGEEQYF. DNA of the CDR3: TGTGTCAGCAGCAGCCCGGGACAGGGGGAAGAGCAGTACTTC.

Only a few counts were recorded for this clonotype. A much larger clone sits a single nucleotide away, making a read error possible. Written as DNA, the CDR3 is TGCGCCAGCAGCTTGGGCCTTACGGGGCCCGGGGAGCTGTTTTTT. This encodes CASSLGLTGPGELFF. The chain is built from TRBV5-1 and TRBJ2-2; D possibly uses TRBD1 or TRBD2 (5 bases each). The germline V and J ends were trimmed by 0 bases and 6 bases, with 12 bases remaining between them. Per the germline V gene, CDR1 is SGHRS and CDR2 is YFSETQ. CDR3 length: 15 residues.

Only a few counts were recorded for this clonotype. The CDR3: CASNKGDGHTEAFF. CDR3 bases: TGTGCCAGCAACAAGGGGGACGGTCACACTGAAGCTTTCTTT. The V and J genes are TRBV7-9 and TRBJ1-1; possible D gene TRBD1, 6 bases. The CDR3 sequence is 14 residues long. Germline values: CDR1 SEHNR, CDR2 FQNEAQ (reference sequence). The V end lost 7 bases, the J end lost 3 bases, and 15 bases lay between the germline ends.

This clonotype was detected ten times or more. The chain employs TRBV20-1 and TRBJ2-7; TRBD2 matches at 12 bases. Germline V gene sequence: CDR1 DFQATT, CDR2 SNEGSKA (reference sequence). CDR3 length: 17 amino acids. J was trimmed by 3 bases and V by 0 bases; bases with no gene match: 9. The CDR3 sequence is CSARDIITSGRSYEQYF. In DNA, the CDR3 is TGCAGTGCTAGAGATATAATAACTAGCGGGAGGAGCTACGAGCAGTACTTC.

This clonotype showed up many times. The genes are TRBV10-3 and TRBJ1-5; no clear D gene. The V end lost 2 bases, the J end lost 3 bases, and 2 bases lay between the germline ends. CDR1 and CDR2 (germline): ENHRY, SYGVKD. The CDR3 has 12 residues. The CDR3 DNA follows: TGTGCCATCAGTGAGCTCAATCAGCCCCAGCATTTT. This encodes CAISELNQPQHF.

The rearrangement links TRBV11-1 to TRBJ2-1; D is unresolved. This CDR3 contains 14 residues. Germline loops: CDR1 SGHAT, CDR2 FQDESV (reference sequence). The V end was cut by 8 bases, the J end by 9 bases, with 20 bases between. The DNA of the CDR3 is TGTGCCAGCCATCGAACAGACAACTTGGGTGAGCAGTTCTTC. It encodes CASHRTDNLGEQFF. Using reference TRBV11-1 and TRBJ2-1 for the parts outside the CDR3, the full variable domain is EAEVAQSPRYKITEKSQAVAFWCDPISGHATLYWYRQILGQGPELLVQFQDESVVDDSQLPKDRFSAERLKGVDSTLKIQPAELGDSAMYLCASHRTDNLGEQFFGPGTRLTVL.

This clonotype has a count of ten or more. This chain uses TRBV20-1 with TRBJ1-2; D unresolved. The germline V gene encodes CDR1 DFQATT and CDR2 SNEGSKA (reference sequence). CDR3 size: 11 residues. V was clipped by 0 bases and J by 8 bases, with 7 bases between them. In DNA form, the CDR3 reads TGCAGTGCTAGAGAATTCAGGGGCTACACCTTC. Amino acids: CSAREFRGYTF.

This clonotype was detected ten times or more. The CDR3 DNA reads TGTGCCAGCAGTTACTTGACAGGGGGCTTGTTTGGCTACACCTTC. Its protein is CASSYLTGGLFGYTF. This rearrangement joins TRBV6-5 to TRBJ1-2, with 10 bases lining up with TRBD1. The CDR3 consists of 15 residues. J was trimmed by 7 bases and V by 1 base; bases with no gene match: 6. Germline V gene sequence: CDR1 MNHEY, CDR2 SVGAGI.

At least ten counts were recorded for this clonotype. The chain recombines TRBV20-1 with TRBJ1-4, with a possible D match to TRBD1 (6 bases). The CDR3 is 12 residues long. V lost 2 bases to trimming and J lost 7 bases, with 8 bases between them. Germline CDR1 DFQATT, CDR2 SNEGSKA (reference sequence). CDR3 amino acids: CSARPDSEKLFF. CDR3 sequence (DNA): TGCAGTGCTAGACCGGACAGTGAAAAACTGTTTTTT.

This clonotype showed up many times. V usage is TRBV5-1 and J usage is TRBJ2-4; 8 positions match TRBD1. This CDR3 is 14 amino acids long. Germline CDR1 reads SGHRS; CDR2 reads YFSETQ. Trimming removed 0 bases from V and 7 bases from J; junction bases left unmatched: 3. The DNA of the CDR3 is TGCGCCAGCAGCTTGGGACAGGGGCGCAACATTCAGTACTTC. This gives the protein CASSLGQGRNIQYF.

This clonotype has a count of ten or more. V usage is TRBV20-1 and J usage is TRBJ1-5; D is possibly TRBD1 (6 bases). Per germline, CDR1 DFQATT and CDR2 SNEGSKA (reference sequence). V was shortened by 6 bases and J by 4 bases, with 16 bases between the two germline ends. This CDR3 is built from 14 residues. CDR3 coding DNA: TGCAGTGCCAGGTGGCAGGGGCAAAATCAGCCCCAGCATTTT. It is translated as CSARWQGQNQPQHF.

This clonotype occurred many times. CDR3 nucleotide sequence: TGTGCCAGCAGCCTACTTCGTTATGGCTACACCTTC. It is translated as CASSLLRYGYTF. This rearrangement joins TRBV7-9 to TRBJ1-2; D not resolved. The V end lost 5 bases, the J end lost 5 bases, and 9 bases lay between the germline ends. CDR1 and CDR2 from the germline V gene are SEHNR and FQNEAQ (reference sequence). CDR3 size: 12 residues.

This clonotype is medium-sized in the sample. This chain joins TRBV7-9 and TRBJ2-3, with D possibly being TRBD1 or TRBD2 (5 bases each). The length of the CDR3 is 14 residues. Germline CDR1 reads SEHNR; CDR2 reads FQNEAQ (reference sequence). Trimming removed 0 bases from V and 1 base from J, with 5 bases in between. In DNA form, the CDR3 reads TGTGCCAGCAGCTTAGCGGGGGGCACAGATACGCAGTATTTT. This gives the protein CASSLAGGTDTQYF.

This clonotype was found many times. This sequence joins TRBV28 and TRBJ2-4; possibly TRBD2 for D (5 bases). Per the germline V gene, CDR1 is MDHEN and CDR2 is SYDVKM. The ends were cut back, 1 base at V and 0 bases at J, with 10 bases in the middle. The CDR3 has 16 amino acids. The CDR3 protein is CASSLFRTPAKNIQYF. As DNA, the CDR3 is TGTGCCAGCAGTTTATTCAGGACTCCAGCCAAAAACATTCAGTACTTC.

This clonotype has at least ten counts. The rearrangement joins TRBV24-1 to TRBJ2-3; 11 bases align to TRBD2. The trim removed 4 bases at V and 4 bases at J, leaving 6 bases unmatched. This CDR3 is 16 amino acids long. Germline values: CDR1 KGHDR, CDR2 SFDVKD. Here the CDR3 reads CATSDPASGGSDTQYF. Here the CDR3 DNA reads TGTGCCACCAGTGACCCAGCTAGCGGGGGGTCAGATACGCAGTATTTT.

This clonotype was observed a few times. A much more abundant neighbour one base away suggests this may be a read error. This chain joins TRBV20-1 and TRBJ2-7; D remains unclear. CDR3 length: 14 residues. V was pared by 1 base and J by 4 bases, with 14 bases between. Germline CDR1 is DFQATT and CDR2 is SNEGSKA (reference sequence). The CDR3 DNA is TGCAGTGCTAGAGTGGAAAGAACCAGATACGAGCAGTACTTC. This translates into CSARVERTRYEQYF.

With respect to this clonotype: Since the CDR3 does not end with the conserved phenylalanine or tryptophan, this likely comes from a read error. V gene TRBV5-5 combines with J gene TRBJ2-7; D remains unclear. Trimming pared 1 base from V and 3 bases from J, leaving 5 bases between. The germline gives CDR1 SGHKS, CDR2 YYEKEE (reference sequence). CDR3 size: 12 residues. CDR3 in DNA: TGTGCCAGCAGCTTGAGGCTCTACGAGCAGTACTAC. Translation gives CASSLRLYEQYY.